Each of the 10 T cell receptor beta chains below was sequenced from the same sample in a study of blood T cell repertoires in COVID-19. The table came from immunoSEQ multiplex PCR; TCRdb's copy has only in-frame clones and leaves some out. The sample holds about 140,000 clones, approximately 81% seen once. Source material: PBMCs or T cells enriched from blood (not recorded which). These receptors all come from a man aged 40-49 years with acute COVID-19.

The J gene is TRBJ2-5, the V gene TRBV28, with 9 bases fitting TRBD2. The CDR3 runs 14 residues. CDR1 is MDHEN, CDR2 SYDVKM, per germline. V dropped 7 bases and J dropped 4; count of bases not matched to a gene: 7. CDR3 region: CASTNSGSGETQYF. In DNA, the CDR3 is TGTGCCAGCACTAATAGCGGGAGTGGAGAGACCCAGTACTTC.

The sample holds many counts of this clone. V usage is TRBV15 and J usage is TRBJ1-5; the D is unclear. The CDR3 length is 13 residues. V was trimmed by 7 bases and J by 6 bases, leaving 13 bases between them. Germline CDR1 is LNHNV and CDR2 is YYDKDF (reference sequence). The DNA of the CDR3 is TGTGCCACCATGTACGGCTGGAGTCAGCCCCAGCATTTT. Translating gives CATMYGWSQPQHF.

V gene TRBV6-1 combines with J gene TRBJ1-1, with 12 bases lining up with TRBD1. The trim removed 3 bases at V and 7 bases at J, leaving 9 bases unmatched. Germline CDR1 MNHNS, CDR2 SASEGT. This CDR3 has 16 residues. The CDR3 protein is CASSEEAGTGGDEAFF. The CDR3 nucleotides read TGTGCCAGCAGTGAGGAAGCCGGGACAGGGGGCGATGAAGCTTTCTTT.

The V and J genes are TRBV18 and TRBJ2-5; D may be TRBD2 (5 bases). This CDR3 contains 15 residues. The V and J ends lost 2 bases and 5 bases respectively, with 15 bases between them. Germline V gives CDR1 KGHSH, CDR2 LQKENI. The CDR3 DNA reads as TGTGCCAGCTCACCAAACCAATTGGGCGGGGAGACCCAGTACTTC. Its translation is CASSPNQLGGETQYF.

This clone was seen a few times. This sequence joins TRBV28 and TRBJ2-7, with 8 bases aligning to TRBD2. The J segment lost 2 bases and the V segment lost 7 bases, leaving 7 bases of the junction unmatched. The CDR3 sequence is 14 residues long. Germline V gives CDR1 MDHEN, CDR2 SYDVKM. This CDR3 is CASTPGGATYEQYF. In nucleotides, the CDR3 is TGTGCCAGCACCCCGGGGGGGGCTACCTACGAGCAGTACTTC.

This clone was seen just once. DNA of the CDR3: TGTGCCAGTAGTGCCCGAGGTAGGGGAAACACTGAAGCTTTCTTT. Amino acids: CASSARGRGNTEAFF. V is TRBV19 and J is TRBJ1-1; a possible D gene is TRBD1 (5 bases). This CDR3 is 15 amino acids long. Trimming stripped 5 bases from V and 2 bases from J, with 15 bases between. In germline, CDR1 is LNHDA, CDR2 SQIVND (reference sequence).

The chain combines TRBV28 with TRBJ2-7, with D tentatively TRBD1 (5 bases). Trimming removed 7 bases at V and 2 bases at J, with 12 bases between. Germline CDR1 and CDR2: MDHEN and SYDVKM. There are 13 residues in the CDR3. DNA for the CDR3: TGTGCCAGCAACAGGCCAGGGACCTACGAGCAGTACTTC. It codes for CASNRPGTYEQYF.

The chain employs TRBV24-1 and TRBJ1-1; 8 positions match TRBD1. CDR1 is KGHDR and CDR2 is SFDVKD in the germline V gene. Losses at the gene ends were 2 bases for V and 11 bases for J; bases not matched to a gene: 9. The CDR3 covers 14 residues. CDR3 sequence: CATSDSQTGVGAFF. The CDR3, as DNA: TGTGCCACCAGTGATTCCCAGACAGGGGTCGGGGCTTTCTTT.

CDR3 region: CASRQVAGNTIYF. CDR3 coding DNA: TGTGCCAGCAGACAGGTCGCTGGAAACACCATATATTTT. The chain carries TRBV6-5 and TRBJ1-3; TRBD1 might be the D (5 bases). Per germline, CDR1 MNHEY and CDR2 SVGAGI. The CDR3 is 13 amino acids. V lost 6 bases to trimming and J lost 2 bases, with 8 bases between them.

The chain recombines TRBV5-1 with TRBJ1-4, with 8 bases that match TRBD1. J lost 3 bases, V lost 3 bases, and 1 base had no gene match. CDR1 and CDR2 (germline): SGHRS, YFSETQ. The CDR3 extends over 14 amino acids. CDR3 coding DNA: TGCGCCAGCAGCTCGGGACAGGCTAATGAAAAACTGTTTTTT. Amino acid sequence: CASSSGQANEKLFF.